The 3 T cell receptor beta chains below were found in one sample sequenced in a study of read filtering for tumor transcriptome and immune sequencing. The library was built from around 400 ng RNA with molecular barcoded adaptors for alpha/delta and beta/gamma chains. MiXCR was run by TCRdb on the reads, yielding one entry per CDR3 protein. The sample has tens of thousands of distinct CDR3 sequences; roughly 19% are singletons. Input material: a population of CD138-negative cells sorted from bone marrow. Receptors were obtained from a donor at least 40 years old with multiple myeloma.

Regarding this clonotype: A far larger clone is one nucleotide away, so this likely arose from a read error. V and J are TRBV5-1 and TRBJ2-3; 7 bases map to TRBD1. The CDR3 consists of 15 residues. In germline, CDR1 is SGHRS, CDR2 YFSETQ. The CDR3 DNA reads TGTGCCAGCAGCTTCAGGGGGAGCGGCACAGATACGCAGTATTTT. Amino acid sequence: CASSFRGSGTDTQYF.

This clonotype was observed a few times. The chain is built from TRBV28 and TRBJ1-5; maybe TRBD1 (6 bases). V was cut by 5 bases and J by 2 bases, with 10 bases left in between. The germline V gene encodes CDR1 MDHEN and CDR2 SYDVKM. This CDR3 comprises 14 residues. CDR3 residues: CASSRGGGNQPQHF. The CDR3 bases are TGTGCCAGCAGTAGGGGGGGGGGCAATCAGCCCCAGCATTTT.

The chain carries TRBV19 and TRBJ2-1, with D maybe TRBD2 (6 bases). This CDR3 has 16 residues. The germline V and J ends were trimmed by 6 bases and 5 bases, with 20 bases remaining between them. Germline V gene sequence: CDR1 LNHDA, CDR2 SQIVND (reference sequence). CDR3 amino acids: CASSPIEAGFDNEQFF. The CDR3 coding sequence is TGTGCCAGTAGCCCAATCGAAGCGGGCTTCGACAATGAGCAGTTCTTC.